The entry below gives a single TCR beta chain sequence along with its context. Its specificity is unknown. This entry is derived from a study of cytomegalovirus exposure and HLA in healthy donors. Notes on the study in general: TCR beta V segments were, for the most part, productive about 87% or about 30% of the time in an earlier analysis. At a 0.05 false discovery rate, a later analysis found 18,000 or so TCR beta sequences to be associated with HLA alleles. Accurate predictions that matched the HLA-A and HLA-B alleles of most subjects were reportedly made from TCR beta sequences. The number of N-insertions in an Asian-associated ancestry cluster was reportedly below the roughly 700-donor mean in a later analysis.

The CDR3 spans 16 residues. The trim removed 7 bases at V and 4 bases at J, leaving 9 bases unmatched. In germline, CDR1 is LNHDA, CDR2 SQIVND (reference sequence). The PCR was carried out with 60 Vbeta primers and 13 Jbeta primers. Using immunoSEQ multiplex PCR, the repertoire was profiled, and TCRdb retains in-frame clones only, with some absent. The sample lists fewer than 250,000 clones, roughly 77% occurring once. This clonotype was obtained from a woman aged 45 to 65 in good health and CMV-seronegative. Sequencing was carried out using PBMCs. The V call is TRBV19, the J call TRBJ1-5; 11 nucleotides agree with TRBD1. The CDR3 reads CASTIGQGASNQPQHF. CDR3 nucleotides: TGTGCCAGTACCATCGGACAGGGGGCGTCAAATCAGCCCCAGCATTTT.